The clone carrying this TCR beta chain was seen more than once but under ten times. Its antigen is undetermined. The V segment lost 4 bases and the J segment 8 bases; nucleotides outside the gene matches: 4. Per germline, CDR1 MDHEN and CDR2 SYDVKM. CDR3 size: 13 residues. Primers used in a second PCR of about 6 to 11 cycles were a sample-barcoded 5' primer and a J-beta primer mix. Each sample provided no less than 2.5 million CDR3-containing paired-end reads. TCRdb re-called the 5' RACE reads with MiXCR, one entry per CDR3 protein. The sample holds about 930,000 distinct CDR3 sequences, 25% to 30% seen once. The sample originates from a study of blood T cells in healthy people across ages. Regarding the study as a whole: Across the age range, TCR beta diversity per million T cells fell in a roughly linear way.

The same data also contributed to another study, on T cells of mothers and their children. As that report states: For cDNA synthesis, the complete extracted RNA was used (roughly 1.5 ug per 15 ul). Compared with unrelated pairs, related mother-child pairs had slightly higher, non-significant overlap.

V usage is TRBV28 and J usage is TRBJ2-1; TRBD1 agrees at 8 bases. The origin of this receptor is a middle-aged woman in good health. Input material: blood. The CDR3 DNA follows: TGTGCCAGCAGTTATTCGGACAGGGATGAGCAGTTCTTC. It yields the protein CASSYSDRDEQFF.